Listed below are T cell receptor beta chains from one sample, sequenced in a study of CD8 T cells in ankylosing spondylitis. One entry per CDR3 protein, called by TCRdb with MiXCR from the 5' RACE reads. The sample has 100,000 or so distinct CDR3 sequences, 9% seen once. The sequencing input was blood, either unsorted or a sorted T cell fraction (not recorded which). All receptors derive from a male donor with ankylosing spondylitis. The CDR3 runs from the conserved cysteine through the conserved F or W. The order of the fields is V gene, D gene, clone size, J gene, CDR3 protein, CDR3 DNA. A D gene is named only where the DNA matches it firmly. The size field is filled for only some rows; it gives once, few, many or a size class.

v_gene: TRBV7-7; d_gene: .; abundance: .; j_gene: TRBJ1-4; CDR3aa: CASSILAGSKEKLFF; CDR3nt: TGTGCCAGCAGCATTCTGGCCGGTTCGAAAGAAAAACTGTTTTTT
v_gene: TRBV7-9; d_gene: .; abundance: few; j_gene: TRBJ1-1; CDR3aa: CASRTGDPMNTEAFF; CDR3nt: TGTGCCAGCCGCACAGGCGACCCCATGAACACTGAAGCTTTCTTT
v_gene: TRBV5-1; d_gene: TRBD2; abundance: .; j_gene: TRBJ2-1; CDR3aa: CASSYGTSGSHEQFF; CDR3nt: TGCGCCAGCAGCTACGGGACTAGCGGGAGTCATGAGCAGTTCTTC
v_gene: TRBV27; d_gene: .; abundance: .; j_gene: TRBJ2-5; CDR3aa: CASSSGPYTQYF; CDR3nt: TGTGCCAGCAGTTCTGGTCCTTACACCCAGTACTTC
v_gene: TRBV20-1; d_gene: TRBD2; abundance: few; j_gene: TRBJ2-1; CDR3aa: CSAREERESFNEQFF; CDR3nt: TGCAGTGCTAGAGAAGAGCGGGAGTCCTTCAATGAGCAGTTCTTC
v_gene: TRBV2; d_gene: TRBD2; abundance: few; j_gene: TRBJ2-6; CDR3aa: CASRPPATSGSGANVLTF; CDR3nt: TGTGCCAGCAGGCCCCCGGCCACTAGCGGCTCTGGGGCCAACGTCCTGACTTTC
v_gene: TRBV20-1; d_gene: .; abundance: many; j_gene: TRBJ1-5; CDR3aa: CSAGALRGNQPQHF; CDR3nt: TGCAGTGCCGGCGCCCTTAGGGGCAATCAGCCCCAGCATTTT
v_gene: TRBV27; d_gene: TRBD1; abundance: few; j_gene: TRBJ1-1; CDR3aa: CASSLAQGGNTEAFF; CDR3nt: TGTGCCAGCAGTTTGGCGCAGGGGGGGAACACTGAAGCTTTCTTT
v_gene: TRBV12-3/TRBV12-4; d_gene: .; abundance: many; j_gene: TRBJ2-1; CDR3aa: CASSSEDPYNEQFF; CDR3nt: TGTGCCAGCAGTTCCGAAGACCCCTACAATGAGCAGTTCTTC
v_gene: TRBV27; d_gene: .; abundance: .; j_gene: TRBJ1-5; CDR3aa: CASGLYPGQPQHF; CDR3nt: TGTGCCAGCGGCTTATATCCCGGGCAGCCCCAGCATTTT
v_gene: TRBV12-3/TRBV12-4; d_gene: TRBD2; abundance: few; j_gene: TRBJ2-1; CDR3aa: CASSPGLAGAGNEQFF; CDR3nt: TGTGCCAGCAGCCCGGGACTAGCGGGAGCGGGCAATGAGCAGTTCTTC
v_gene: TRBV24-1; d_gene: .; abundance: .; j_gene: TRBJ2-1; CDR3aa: CATSDITGNEQFF; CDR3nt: TGTGCCACCAGTGACATCACGGGCAATGAGCAGTTCTTC
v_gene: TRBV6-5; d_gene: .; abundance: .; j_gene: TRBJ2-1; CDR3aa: CASSSRAVSSYNEQFF; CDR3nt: TGTGCCAGCAGTTCGCGAGCGGTTAGCTCCTACAATGAGCAGTTCTTC
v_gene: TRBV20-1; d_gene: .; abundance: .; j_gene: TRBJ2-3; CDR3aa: CSARDRGTSTDTQYF; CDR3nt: TGCAGTGCTAGAGATAGAGGGACTAGCACAGATACGCAGTATTTT
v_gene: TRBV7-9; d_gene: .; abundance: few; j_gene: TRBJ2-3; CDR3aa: CASSPRLADTQYF; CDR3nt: TGTGCCAGCAGCCCCCGACTAGCAGATACGCAGTATTTT
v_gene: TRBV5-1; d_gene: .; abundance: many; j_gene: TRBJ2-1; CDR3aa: CASSWLGRYDEQFF; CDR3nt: TGCGCCAGCAGCTGGTTGGGGAGGTACGATGAGCAGTTCTTC
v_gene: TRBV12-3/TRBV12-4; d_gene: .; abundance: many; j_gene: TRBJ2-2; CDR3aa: CASSLSGGTGELFF; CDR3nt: TGTGCCAGCAGTTTATCCGGGGGCACCGGGGAGCTGTTTTTT
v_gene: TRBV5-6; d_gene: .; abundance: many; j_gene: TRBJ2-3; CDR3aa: CASSLQGANTDTQYF; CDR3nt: TGTGCCAGCAGCTTGCAAGGGGCGAACACAGATACGCAGTATTTT
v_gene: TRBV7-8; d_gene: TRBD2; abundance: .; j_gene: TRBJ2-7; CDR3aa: CASFPEGVGTSGSEQYF; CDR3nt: TGTGCCAGCTTTCCAGAGGGGGTCGGGACTAGCGGGTCCGAGCAGTACTTC
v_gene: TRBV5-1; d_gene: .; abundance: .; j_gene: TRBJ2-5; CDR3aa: CASSSPGHSLQETQYF; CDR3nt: TGCGCCAGCAGTTCCCCGGGACACAGCCTCCAAGAGACCCAGTACTTC
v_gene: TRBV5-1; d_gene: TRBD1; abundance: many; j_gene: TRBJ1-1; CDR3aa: CASSFGLRGPTEAFF; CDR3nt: TGCGCCAGCAGCTTCGGCCTCAGGGGGCCCACTGAAGCTTTCTTT
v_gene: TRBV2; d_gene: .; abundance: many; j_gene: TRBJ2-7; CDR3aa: CASSATLRGKNEQYF; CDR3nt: TGTGCCAGCAGTGCGACCCTCAGGGGTAAAAACGAGCAGTACTTC
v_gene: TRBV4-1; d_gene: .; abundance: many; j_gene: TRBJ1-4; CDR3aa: CASSANPDSAWGKLFF; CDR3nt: TGCGCCAGCAGCGCGAACCCTGACAGCGCCTGGGGAAAACTGTTTTTT
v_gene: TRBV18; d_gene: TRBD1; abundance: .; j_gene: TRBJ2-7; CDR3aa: CASSPRTGAGEQYF; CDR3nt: TGTGCCAGCTCACCACGAACAGGGGCGGGCGAGCAGTACTTC
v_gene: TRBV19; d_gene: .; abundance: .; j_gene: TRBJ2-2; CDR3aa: CASLDFRETNTGELFF; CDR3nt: TGTGCCAGCCTCGACTTCAGGGAAACGAACACCGGGGAGCTGTTTTTT
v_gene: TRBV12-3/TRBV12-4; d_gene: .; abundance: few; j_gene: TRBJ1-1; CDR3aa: CASSLDRFEAFF; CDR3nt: TGTGCCAGCAGTTTAGATAGGTTTGAAGCTTTCTTT
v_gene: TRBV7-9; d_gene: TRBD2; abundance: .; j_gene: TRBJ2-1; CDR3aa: CASSFSSGTYNEQFF; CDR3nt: TGTGCCAGCAGCTTCTCTAGCGGTACCTACAATGAGCAGTTCTTC
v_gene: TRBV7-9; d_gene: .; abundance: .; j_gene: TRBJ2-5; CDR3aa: CASSSGLTETQYF; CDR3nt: TGTGCCAGCAGCTCAGGGTTGACAGAGACCCAGTACTTC
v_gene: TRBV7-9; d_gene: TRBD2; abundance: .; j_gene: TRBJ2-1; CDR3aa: CASSLEGRGVHNEQFF; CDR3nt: TGTGCCAGCAGCTTAGAAGGGCGGGGGGTGCACAATGAGCAGTTCTTC
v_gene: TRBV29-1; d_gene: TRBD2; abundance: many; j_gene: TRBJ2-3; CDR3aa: CSVDVLAGEDTQYF; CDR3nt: TGCAGCGTTGATGTACTAGCGGGAGAAGATACGCAGTATTTT
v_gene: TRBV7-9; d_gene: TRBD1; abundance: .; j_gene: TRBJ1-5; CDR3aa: CASSLGQGAQPQHF; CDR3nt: TGTGCCAGCAGCCTGGGACAGGGGGCGCAGCCCCAGCATTTT
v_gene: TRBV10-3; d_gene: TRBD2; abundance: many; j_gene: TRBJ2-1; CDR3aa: CAIGAGGNSYNEQFF; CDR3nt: TGTGCCATAGGGGCGGGAGGGAACTCCTACAATGAGCAGTTCTTC
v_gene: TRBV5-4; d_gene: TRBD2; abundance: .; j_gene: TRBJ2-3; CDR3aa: CASRPGLAGYGGTDTQYF; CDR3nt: TGTGCCAGCAGACCGGGACTAGCGGGATATGGCGGCACAGATACGCAGTATTTT
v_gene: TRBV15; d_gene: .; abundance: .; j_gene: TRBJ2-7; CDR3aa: CATSRVGSGIHEQYF; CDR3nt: TGTGCCACCAGCAGAGTCGGCAGTGGGATTCACGAGCAGTACTTC
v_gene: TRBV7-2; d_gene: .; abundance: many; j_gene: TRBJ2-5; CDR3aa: CASSSGLWETQYF; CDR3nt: TGTGCCAGCAGTTCGGGACTGTGGGAGACCCAGTACTTC
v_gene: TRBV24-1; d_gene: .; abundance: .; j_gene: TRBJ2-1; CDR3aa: CATSDVAPYNEQFF; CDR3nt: TGTGCCACCAGTGATGTCGCGCCGTACAATGAGCAGTTCTTC
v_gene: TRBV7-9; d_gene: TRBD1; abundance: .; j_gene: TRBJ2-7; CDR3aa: CASSSGTGYYEQYF; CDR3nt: TGTGCCAGCAGCTCGGGGACAGGTTACTACGAGCAGTACTTC
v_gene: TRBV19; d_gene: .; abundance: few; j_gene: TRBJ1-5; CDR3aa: CASQLRDSNQPQHF; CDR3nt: TGTGCCAGTCAACTCCGGGACAGCAATCAGCCCCAGCATTTT
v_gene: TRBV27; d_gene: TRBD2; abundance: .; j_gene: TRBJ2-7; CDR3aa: CASRPAGGNEQYF; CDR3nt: TGTGCCAGCAGGCCCGCGGGAGGGAACGAGCAGTACTTC
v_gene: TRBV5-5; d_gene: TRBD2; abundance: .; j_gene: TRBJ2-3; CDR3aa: CASSLVSLASTDTQYF; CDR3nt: TGTGCCAGCAGCTTGGTTTCACTAGCGAGCACAGATACGCAGTATTTT
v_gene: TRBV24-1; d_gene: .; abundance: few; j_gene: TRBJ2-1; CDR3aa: CATSDQRQVPNEQFF; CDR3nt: TGTGCCACCAGTGACCAACGACAGGTCCCCAATGAGCAGTTCTTC
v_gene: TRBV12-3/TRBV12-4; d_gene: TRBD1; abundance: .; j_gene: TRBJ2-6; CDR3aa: CASNWGQSYSGANVLTF; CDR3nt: TGTGCCAGCAATTGGGGACAGTCCTACTCTGGGGCCAACGTCCTGACTTTC